Below, 2 T cell receptor beta chains from the same sample are listed, as sequenced in a study of blood T cell repertoires in COVID-19. TCRdb's table, derived via immunoSEQ multiplex PCR, lists solely in-frame clones and lacks some. The table lists about 160,000 clones, 70% to 85% of them singletons. The specimen was peripheral blood. The receptor set was obtained from an elderly woman with acute or convalescent COVID-19.

This chain joins TRBV30 and TRBJ2-7; a weak D match, TRBD1 (6 bases). V shed 3 bases and J shed 3 bases, with 15 bases lying between them. The CDR3 has 14 residues. CDR1 and CDR2 (germline): GTSNPN, SVGIG (reference sequence). For the CDR3, the DNA is TGTGCCTGGAGAAGTGGGGGCTCAAACTACGAGCAGTACTTC. It encodes CAWRSGGSNYEQYF.

The genes are TRBV9 and TRBJ2-5, with 8 bases matching TRBD2. The ends lost 0 bases at V and 1 base at J; junction bases unmatched: 5. Germline lookup yields CDR1 SGDLS and CDR2 YYNGEE. The CDR3 runs 16 residues. The CDR3 DNA reads as TGTGCCAGCAGCGTAGATGGCGGGAGGAGCCAAGAGACCCAGTACTTC. Its translation: CASSVDGGRSQETQYF.